This T cell receptor beta chain was found in a study of T-cell reconstitution after alpha-beta-depleted transplantation in children. Unique molecular identifiers were used to barcode this TCRbeta library. Each CDR3 protein gets one entry after TCRdb re-called the PCR reads with MiXCR. The repertoire holds some 500,000 distinct CDR3 sequences, around 19% seen once, with 3% to 3.5% in the top ten. In this sample, this clonotype turned up a few times. The CDR3 runs to 14 residues. This TCR was sampled from a human donor who donated a stem cell graft to a child with acute lymphoblastic leukemia. The V and J genes are TRBV21-1 and TRBJ1-1; TRBD1 is the table's D call, not checked against the DNA. TRBV21-1 represents a pseudogene. The input for sequencing was PBMCs from the stem cell graft donor, taken from the stem cell graft. The CDR3 reads CASDLLQGNTEAFF. The CDR3 DNA follows: TGTGCCAGCGACCTCCTCCAGGGGAACACTGAAGCTTTCTTT.